A selection of T cell receptor beta chains follows, all from one sample in a study of blood T cell repertoires in COVID-19. Measured with immunoSEQ multiplex PCR; TCRdb has only the in-frame clones, and not every one. Of 300,000 to 400,000 clones in the sample, 75% to 85% are singletons; the top ten hold more than 6%. Sequencing used peripheral blood. These receptors came from a human donor in a cohort sampled during active COVID-19. CDR3s include the opening cysteine and the closing phenylalanine or tryptophan. The D gene is left open where the match is weak. Rows may omit the clone size; those that give it use once, few, many or a size class.

clone size: .
J gene: TRBJ2-3
V gene: TRBV7-3
D gene: .
CDR3 protein: CASSLTASTDTQYF
CDR3 DNA: TGTGCCAGCAGCTTAACTGCGAGCACAGATACGCAGTATTTT

clone size: .
J gene: TRBJ2-1
V gene: TRBV3-1/TRBV3-2
D gene: .
CDR3 protein: CASSQDLSPQFF
CDR3 DNA: TGTGCCAGCAGCCAAGATCTTAGCCCGCAGTTCTTC

clone size: once
J gene: TRBJ1-1
V gene: TRBV7-2
D gene: TRBD1
CDR3 protein: CASSPTGTEAFF
CDR3 DNA: TGTGCCAGCAGCCCGACAGGGACTGAAGCTTTCTTT

clone size: .
J gene: TRBJ2-3
V gene: TRBV10-1
D gene: .
CDR3 protein: CASSRGPTDTQYF
CDR3 DNA: TGCGCCAGCAGCCGGGGTCCGACAGATACGCAGTATTTT

clone size: once
J gene: TRBJ2-3
V gene: TRBV29-1
D gene: TRBD1
CDR3 protein: CSGGQGAGTQYF
CDR3 DNA: TGCAGCGGGGGACAGGGGGCGGGTACGCAGTATTTT

clone size: .
J gene: TRBJ2-7
V gene: TRBV12-5
D gene: TRBD2
CDR3 protein: CASGLEGRAYEQYF
CDR3 DNA: TGTGCTAGTGGTTTGGAGGGGAGGGCCTACGAGCAGTACTTC

clone size: once
J gene: TRBJ1-2
V gene: TRBV18
D gene: .
CDR3 protein: CASSRDIYGYTF
CDR3 DNA: TGTGCCAGCTCACGGGACATCTATGGCTACACCTTC

clone size: .
J gene: TRBJ2-1
V gene: TRBV19
D gene: TRBD2
CDR3 protein: CASSLVAGGGLNEQFF
CDR3 DNA: TGTGCCAGTAGTTTGGTCGCGGGCGGGGGGCTAAATGAGCAGTTCTTC

clone size: .
J gene: TRBJ1-1
V gene: TRBV24-1
D gene: .
CDR3 protein: CATSDGPGKDQAFF
CDR3 DNA: TGTGCCACCAGTGATGGACCGGGAAAAGACCAAGCTTTCTTT

clone size: .
J gene: TRBJ1-2
V gene: TRBV7-9
D gene: .
CDR3 protein: CASSFPGHSYGYTF
CDR3 DNA: TGTGCCAGCAGCTTTCCGGGACACTCCTATGGCTACACCTTC

clone size: .
J gene: TRBJ1-1
V gene: TRBV28
D gene: TRBD1
CDR3 protein: CASSLGTGGGAEAFF
CDR3 DNA: TGTGCCAGCAGTTTAGGGACAGGGGGAGGGGCTGAAGCTTTCTTT

clone size: .
J gene: TRBJ1-5
V gene: TRBV4-2
D gene: .
CDR3 protein: CASSQGRLNQPQHF
CDR3 DNA: TGTGCCAGCAGCCAAGGCAGACTCAATCAGCCCCAGCATTTT

clone size: .
J gene: TRBJ2-3
V gene: TRBV7-2
D gene: TRBD2
CDR3 protein: CASSLVAGGTDTQYF
CDR3 DNA: TGTGCCAGCAGCTTAGTAGCGGGGGGCACAGATACGCAGTATTTT

clone size: .
J gene: TRBJ1-5
V gene: TRBV9
D gene: .
CDR3 protein: CASSPRGGQPQHF
CDR3 DNA: TGTGCCAGCAGTCCAAGGGGGGGACAGCCCCAGCATTTT

clone size: .
J gene: TRBJ2-7
V gene: TRBV14
D gene: TRBD2
CDR3 protein: CASSALPSGRSYEQYF
CDR3 DNA: TGTGCCAGCAGCGCGCTTCCTAGCGGGCGCTCCTACGAGCAGTACTTC

clone size: once
J gene: TRBJ2-7
V gene: TRBV10-2
D gene: TRBD1
CDR3 protein: CASGTGGSYEQYF
CDR3 DNA: TGCGCCAGCGGGACAGGGGGCTCCTACGAGCAGTACTTC

clone size: .
J gene: TRBJ1-4
V gene: TRBV2
D gene: TRBD1
CDR3 protein: CASRGQGLLGEKLFF
CDR3 DNA: TGTGCCAGCAGGGGACAGGGGCTTTTAGGGGAAAAACTGTTTTTT